These 15 T cell receptor beta chains were all obtained from the same sample, sequenced in a study of vaccination effects on CD4 cells after COVID-19. Their recognized antigens are unknown. Sequenced by immunoSEQ multiplex PCR; TCRdb stores in-frame clones only, minus some. Counted here are 43,000 or so clones, roughly 72% occurring once; the ten biggest clones make up 5.5% to 8%. CD4+ T cell isolation took place after approximately 11 days of culture. Two doses of either BNT162b2 or mRNA-1273 were given to each participant. The sequencing used CD4+ T cells from PBMCs cultured without peptide, collected after COVID-19 vaccination. The origin of the receptors is a human donor who received a COVID-19 vaccine.

The chain couples TRBV19 to TRBJ1-6; a possible D gene is TRBD1 (5 bases). V lost 1 base and J lost 7, with 8 bases in between. The CDR3 loop spans 14 amino acids. The germline gives CDR1 LNHDA, CDR2 SQIVND (reference sequence). The CDR3 reads CASSIGQQNSPLHF. For the CDR3, the DNA is TGTGCCAGTAGTATAGGACAGCAAAATTCACCCCTCCACTTT.

V is TRBV4-1 and J is TRBJ2-5; D is uncertain. Germline loops: CDR1 MGHRA, CDR2 YSYEKL. The CDR3 covers 16 residues. V was pared by 4 bases and J by 2 bases, with 17 bases between. The CDR3 loop reads CASSLSPGPTQETQYF. CDR3 bases: TGCGCCAGCAGCCTCTCTCCGGGCCCGACACAAGAGACCCAGTACTTC.

The V gene is TRBV6-5, the J gene TRBJ2-7, with TRBD1 as a possible D gene (5 bases). V was cut by 6 bases and J by 2 bases, with 14 bases left in between. The CDR3 is 14 residues long. Germline V gives CDR1 MNHEY, CDR2 SVGAGI. The CDR3 DNA follows: TGTGCCAGCAGACCGCAGGGAAGCACCTACGAGCAGTACTTC. This codes for CASRPQGSTYEQYF.

The V call is TRBV7-2, the J call TRBJ2-1; D gene uncertain. There are 15 residues in the CDR3. V gave up 0 bases and J gave up 3 bases, with 9 bases separating them. Germline CDR1 reads SGHTA; CDR2 reads FQGNSA. This CDR3 is CASSLAGIVYNEQFF. For the CDR3, the DNA is TGTGCCAGCAGCTTAGCAGGGATTGTCTACAATGAGCAGTTCTTC.

This rearrangement joins TRBV6-2 or TRBV6-3 to TRBJ1-6; D is unclear. CDR3 length equals 12 residues. Germline lookup yields CDR1 MNHEY and CDR2 SVGEGT. Trimming took 3 bases from V and 9 from J, leaving 6 bases between them. The CDR3 here is CASSYSPSPLHF. CDR3 DNA sequence: TGTGCCAGCAGTTATTCTCCTTCACCCCTCCACTTT.

This sequence joins TRBV6-6 and TRBJ2-7, with TRBD1 matching 8 bases. After removal of 4 bases from V and 1 base from J, the junction contained 9 bases not matched to a gene. There are 16 residues in the CDR3. Germline assignment: CDR1 MNHNY and CDR2 SVGAGI (reference sequence). CDR3 DNA sequence: TGTGCCAGCAGTTTCATACCGGGACAGGTATCCTACGAGCAGTACTTC. Protein product: CASSFIPGQVSYEQYF.

This clone was seen more than once but under ten times. This rearrangement joins TRBV6-4 to TRBJ1-1; D is perhaps TRBD1 (5 bases). V dropped 6 bases and J dropped 4 bases, with 12 bases sitting between them. The CDR3 totals 13 residues. Looked up from germline, CDR1 is MRHNA and CDR2 is SNTAGT. The CDR3 is CASRRDPTTEAFF. The CDR3 DNA sequence: TGTGCCAGCAGGCGGGACCCGACCACTGAAGCTTTCTTT.

The chain recombines TRBV5-1 with TRBJ2-3; TRBD1 or TRBD2 may be the D gene (6 bases each). Germline CDR1 and CDR2: SGHRS and YFSETQ. This CDR3 comprises 15 residues. Trimming pared 4 bases from V and 4 bases from J, leaving 16 bases between. The CDR3 region has the DNA TGCGCCAGCAGCCGGGTCCGGGGGCCCGCAGATACGCAGTATTTT. This gives the protein CASSRVRGPADTQYF. The whole variable domain, remainder taken from reference TRBV5-1 and TRBJ2-3, is KAGVTQTPRYLIKTRGQQVTLSCSPISGHRSVSWYQQTPGQGLQFLFEYFSETQRNKGNFPGRFSGRQFSNSRSEMNVSTLELGDSALYLCASSRVRGPADTQYFGPGTRLTVL.

This clone was seen more than once but under ten times. The gene calls are TRBV6-6 and TRBJ1-5; unclear D gene. Germline V gives CDR1 MNHNY, CDR2 SVGAGI (reference sequence). The V gene lost 2 bases and the J gene lost 5 bases, with 16 bases spanning the gap. The CDR3 has 16 amino acids. CDR3 sequence reads: CASSYRNSRLDQPQHF. The DNA of the CDR3 is TGTGCCAGCAGTTACCGCAACAGCAGACTTGATCAGCCCCAGCATTTT.

The V call is TRBV27, the J call TRBJ1-2, with 7 bases lining up with TRBD1. CDR3 length: 15 amino acids. Unmatched junction bases numbered 11, after V lost 5 bases and J lost 5 bases. The germline CDR1 and CDR2 sequences are MNHEY and SMNVEV (reference sequence). The CDR3 region is CASSARQGPLYGYTF. In DNA, the CDR3 is TGTGCCAGCAGTGCCCGACAGGGACCCTTATATGGCTACACCTTC.

This clone was observed a few times. The chain has TRBV18 and TRBJ1-1; D might be TRBD1 (5 bases). The V gene lost 7 bases and the J gene lost 3 bases, with 18 bases spanning the gap. CDR3 length: 15 amino acids. The germline gives CDR1 KGHSH, CDR2 LQKENI. CDR3 DNA: TGTGCCAGCTTTCCCCCGGGGCTTACGGACACTGAAGCTTTCTTT. This gives the protein CASFPPGLTDTEAFF.

The V call is TRBV3-1 (or the pseudogene TRBV3-2), the J call TRBJ1-2; 8 bases align to TRBD1. CDR3 length: 14 residues. The V gene's germline CDR1 is LGHDT and CDR2 YNNKEL (reference sequence). Unmatched junction bases numbered 5, after V lost 0 bases and J lost 8 bases. Here the CDR3 reads CASSQDITGGGYTF. The CDR3 DNA reads as TGTGCCAGCAGCCAAGACATCACAGGGGGGGGCTACACCTTC.

The rearrangement uses TRBV6-5 and TRBJ1-5; D unresolved. The germline V gene has CDR1 MNHEY and CDR2 SVGAGI. The CDR3 is 14 amino acids. With 0 bases removed from V and 2 bases from J, the gap between germline ends came to 5 bases. CDR3 in DNA: TGTGCCAGCAGTTACTCGTTAGGCAATCAGCCCCAGCATTTT. It codes for CASSYSLGNQPQHF.

V gene TRBV6-5 combines with J gene TRBJ2-7, with D perhaps TRBD1 (5 bases). The CDR3 is 12 amino acids. CDR1 is MNHEY and CDR2 is SVGAGI in the germline V gene. Trimming removed 7 bases at V and 3 bases at J, with 10 bases between. The DNA for the CDR3 is TGTGCCAGCAAGGACACTTACTACGAGCAGTACTTC. Residues: CASKDTYYEQYF.

The chain couples TRBV19 to TRBJ1-5; 7 nucleotides line up with TRBD1. Per germline, CDR1 LNHDA and CDR2 SQIVND (reference sequence). The V gene end was trimmed by 9 bases and the J gene end by 4 bases; junction bases not matched to a gene: 12. This CDR3 spans 15 amino acids. CDR3 DNA: TGTGCCAGCACCACAATGGAGGGGGCGAATCAGCCCCAGCATTTT. It is translated as CASTTMEGANQPQHF.